The 3 T cell receptor beta chains presented below share a single source sample, sequenced in a study of CD8 T cells in cerebrospinal fluid in Alzheimer's disease. TCRdb processed the 10x single-cell sequencing reads again and assigns one entry to each CDR3 protein, with no DNA. The listing contains about 1,100 distinct CDR3 sequences. Material: cerebrospinal fluid. These receptors were obtained from a human donor in good health.

This clonotype is called large based on its frequency. The genes are TRBV3-1 and TRBJ1-1. Germline V CDR1 and CDR2: LGHDT, YNNKEL (reference sequence). The CDR3 length is 13 residues. The CDR3 is CASSQTRDTEAFF.

In terms of frequency, this clonotype is medium-sized. J is TRBJ2-5 and V is TRBV7-3; TCRdb proposes TRBD1, but this gene call is untestable without DNA. The V gene's germline CDR1 is SGHTA and CDR2 FQGTGA. The CDR3 loop spans 15 amino acids. CDR3 loop: CASSLTAGSQETQYF.

This clonotype is identified as medium-sized from frequency. CDR3 amino acids: CASSGRQGITEQFF. V is TRBV5-1 and J is TRBJ2-1; TCRdb returns TRBD1, unconfirmable since there is no DNA. The CDR3 runs to 14 residues. Germline V gene lookup returns CDR1 SGHRS and CDR2 YFSETQ.